These 25 T cell receptor beta chains originate from one sample sequenced in a study of blood T cell repertoires in COVID-19. Some clones are missing from TCRdb's copy, which holds only in-frame ones; the method was immunoSEQ multiplex PCR. The repertoire has over 45,000 clones, about nine tenths of them found once; the top ten carry 5.5% to 7.5%. The sequencing input was peripheral blood. The receptors were sampled from a man aged 50 or older with active COVID-19.

The chain couples TRBV7-6 to TRBJ1-5; 9 bases map to TRBD1. V lost 5 bases, J lost 4 bases, and 6 bases stayed unmatched. The CDR3 consists of 15 residues. CDR1 and CDR2 from the germline V gene are SGHVS and FNYEAQ. CDR3 DNA: TGTGCCAGCAGCCCCGGGACAGGGAGAAATCAGCCCCAGCATTTT. Translated: CASSPGTGRNQPQHF.

This rearrangement joins TRBV6-2 or TRBV6-3 to TRBJ2-7; the D gene is possibly TRBD2 (5 bases). The V gene's germline CDR1 is MNHEY and CDR2 SVGEGT. V lost 2 bases and J 4 bases, leaving 12 bases between the germline ends. CDR3 length: 14 residues. The CDR3: CASSYPGVGYEQYF. The CDR3 DNA reads as TGTGCCAGCAGTTACCCCGGGGTCGGATACGAGCAGTACTTC.

The chain recombines TRBV6-2 or TRBV6-3 with TRBJ1-2; possibly TRBD1 for D (5 bases). The germline V gene encodes CDR1 MNHEY and CDR2 SVGEGT. Between the trimmed V and J ends, which lost 2 bases and 7 bases, there was a span of 14 bases. The CDR3 loop spans 14 amino acids. The CDR3 here is CASSYRGETPGYTF. The CDR3 nucleotides read TGTGCCAGCAGTTACCGGGGGGAGACTCCTGGCTACACCTTC.

The CDR3 here is CASSLENSPLHF. The CDR3 nucleotides read TGTGCCAGCAGTTTGGAGAATTCACCCCTCCACTTT. V gene TRBV12-3 or TRBV12-4 combines with J gene TRBJ1-6, with D unclear. V lost 3 bases to trimming and J lost 7 bases, with 4 bases between them. The CDR3 is 12 residues long.

This clone came up once. The chain recombines TRBV10-2 with TRBJ2-5; 8 bases are shared with TRBD1. The germline V gene encodes CDR1 WSHSY and CDR2 SAAADI. V was pared by 6 bases and J by 2 bases, with 8 bases of the junction left unmatched. The CDR3 is 15 amino acids. The chain's CDR3 is CASRVDRGTQETQYF. For the CDR3, the DNA is TGCGCCAGCAGGGTTGACAGGGGAACACAAGAGACCCAGTACTTC.

The chain combines TRBV11-2 with TRBJ1-6, with 10 bases aligning to TRBD1. The CDR3 consists of 19 residues. The junction had 8 bases not matched to a gene; V was cut back by 1 base and J by 2 bases. Germline V gene data show CDR1 as SGHAT and CDR2 as FQNNGV. CDR3 DNA sequence: TGTGCCAGCAGCTTAGTCCAAGCCGGGACAGGGGCCTATAATTCACCCCTCCACTTT. This codes for CASSLVQAGTGAYNSPLHF.

The chain links TRBV2 to TRBJ2-7, with D possibly TRBD2 on 5 matching bases. Trimming left V 1 base short and J 1 base short, with 8 bases between. CDR1 SNHLY and CDR2 FYNNEI come from the germline V gene. This CDR3 is 14 amino acids long. The CDR3 coding sequence is TGTGCCAGCAGTGAAGTGGACTTTTCCTACGAGCAGTACTTC. Protein sequence: CASSEVDFSYEQYF.

The rearrangement joins TRBV2 to TRBJ1-1; 8 nucleotides align to TRBD1. Germline V CDR1 and CDR2: SNHLY, FYNNEI. The CDR3 has 11 amino acids. The CDR3 region is CATDRDTEAFF. In DNA form, the CDR3 reads TGTGCTACGGACAGGGACACTGAAGCTTTCTTT.

The rearrangement joins TRBV6-4 to TRBJ2-3; 13 positions match TRBD2. Germline CDR1 MRHNA, CDR2 SNTAGT. V dropped 7 bases and J dropped 0; count of bases not matched to a gene: 10. CDR3 size: 18 residues. The CDR3: CASTGLAGVSWSTDTQYF. CDR3 coding DNA: TGTGCCAGCACCGGACTAGCGGGAGTGTCTTGGAGCACAGATACGCAGTATTTT.

J is TRBJ1-2 and V is TRBV7-6, with 8 positions matching TRBD1. This CDR3 is 15 amino acids long. J gave up 3 bases and V 3 bases, and 6 bases lay outside the gene matches. Germline lookup yields CDR1 SGHVS and CDR2 FNYEAQ. CDR3 in amino acids: CASSLVTGGDYGYTF. The CDR3 bases are TGTGCCAGCAGCTTGGTCACAGGGGGGGACTATGGCTACACCTTC.

DNA of the CDR3: TGTGCCAGCAGCCAAGATACAGGGTTCGTGGCAGATACGCAGTATTTT. Amino acid sequence: CASSQDTGFVADTQYF. V usage is TRBV3-1 (or the pseudogene TRBV3-2) and J usage is TRBJ2-3; tentatively, D is TRBD1 (6 bases). The V gene lost 0 bases and the J gene lost 4 bases, with 14 bases spanning the gap. This CDR3 contains 16 residues. CDR1 and CDR2 from the germline V gene are LGHDT and YNNKEL (reference sequence).

The rearrangement joins TRBV7-9 to TRBJ1-1; no firm D call. The CDR3 runs to 11 residues. V lost 5 bases and J lost 3, with 4 bases in between. Germline CDR1 and CDR2: SEHNR and FQNEAQ (reference sequence). CDR3 protein: CASSLYTEAFF. The CDR3 DNA is TGTGCCAGCAGCCTCTACACTGAAGCTTTCTTT.

The V gene is TRBV2, the J gene TRBJ2-3, with 9 positions matching TRBD1. Per germline, CDR1 SNHLY and CDR2 FYNNEI. V shed 5 bases, J shed 2 bases, and the junction held 5 bases outside the gene matches. The CDR3 extends over 15 amino acids. The CDR3 DNA sequence: TGTGCCAGCAGTTCGTGGACAGGGGACACAGATACGCAGTATTTT. It translates to CASSSWTGDTDTQYF.

The chain employs TRBV5-6 and TRBJ2-1; maybe TRBD1 (5 bases). The CDR3 contains 16 residues. CDR1 SGHDT and CDR2 YYEEEE come from the germline V gene. The ends were cut back, 4 bases at V and 6 bases at J, with 20 bases in the middle. CDR3 amino acids: CASSPMGQVFGNEQFF. CDR3 DNA sequence: TGTGCCAGCAGCCCGATGGGGCAGGTTTTTGGCAATGAGCAGTTCTTC.

This chain links TRBV7-9 with TRBJ1-6; unclear D gene. Trimming shortened V by 1 base and J by 5 bases, and 9 bases separated the two germline ends. The CDR3 has 15 amino acids. Germline loops: CDR1 SEHNR, CDR2 FQNEAQ (reference sequence). The CDR3 here is CASSLGAADNSPLHF. The CDR3 nucleotides are TGTGCCAGCAGCTTAGGGGCAGCGGATAATTCACCCCTCCACTTT.

The chain combines TRBV29-1 with TRBJ1-4, with D perhaps matching TRBD1 (5 bases). CDR1 SQVTM and CDR2 ANQGSEA come from the germline V gene. The CDR3 is 14 amino acids. Deletions cut 2 bases from V and 10 bases from J, with 17 bases between. For the CDR3, the DNA is TGCAGCGTTGAATTGGCGTATTCGGGGGGAAAACTGTTTTTT. It yields the protein CSVELAYSGGKLFF.

The chain has TRBV6-5 and TRBJ1-1; TRBD1 aligns across 7 bases. J was trimmed by 6 bases and V by 6 bases; bases with no gene match: 13. Germline-derived CDR1 and CDR2 are MNHEY and SVGAGI. The CDR3 length is 15 residues. CDR3 sequence: CASRPDRQGTSEAFF. DNA of the CDR3: TGTGCCAGCAGGCCCGACCGACAGGGAACATCTGAAGCTTTCTTT.

This clone was picked up a small number of times. The rearrangement links TRBV7-9 to TRBJ2-5; 11 positions match TRBD2. The V gene end was trimmed by 1 base and the J gene end by 4 bases; junction bases not matched to a gene: 8. Germline V gene data show CDR1 as SEHNR and CDR2 as FQNEAQ (reference sequence). CDR3 length: 17 residues. CDR3 loop: CASSLGLAGGLSETQYF. Written as DNA, the CDR3 is TGTGCCAGCAGCTTAGGCCTAGCGGGGGGCTTATCAGAGACCCAGTACTTC.

The chain employs TRBV27 and TRBJ1-3; tentative D call: TRBD1 (5 bases). Trimming cost V 4 bases and J 0 bases, with 10 bases left between them. The CDR3 is 15 amino acids. Germline values: CDR1 MNHEY, CDR2 SMNVEV (reference sequence). The CDR3 is CASSSQGLSGNTIYF. The CDR3 DNA is TGTGCCAGCAGTTCGCAGGGCCTCTCTGGAAACACCATATATTTT.

The rearrangement uses TRBV18 and TRBJ1-1, with a possible D match to TRBD1 (6 bases). Per the germline V gene, CDR1 is KGHSH and CDR2 is LQKENI. The CDR3 loop spans 17 amino acids. The V and J ends lost 2 bases and 10 bases respectively, with 26 bases between them. The CDR3 DNA follows: TGTGCCAGCTCACCAACCAGGGGTGAGAGGTTCGCCGATGGAGCTTTCTTT. It encodes CASSPTRGERFADGAFF.

The rearrangement joins TRBV5-1 to TRBJ1-3; D might be TRBD1 (5 bases). The germline CDR1 and CDR2 sequences are SGHRS and YFSETQ. This CDR3 is 15 amino acids long. Trimming took off 4 bases at V and 0 bases at J, with 11 bases between the two ends. In nucleotides, the CDR3 is TGCGCCAGCAGCCAGGGAGGGGTCTCTGGAAACACCATATATTTT. Amino acids: CASSQGGVSGNTIYF.

This sequence joins TRBV2 and TRBJ2-1, with 8 positions matching TRBD2. J lost 4 bases, V lost 4 bases, and 12 bases had no gene match. CDR1 and CDR2 (germline): SNHLY, FYNNEI. The CDR3 has 17 amino acids. CDR3 region: CASSGGASGGGYNEQFF. DNA for the CDR3: TGTGCCAGCAGTGGAGGGGCATCCGGCGGGGGGTACAATGAGCAGTTCTTC.

The chain has TRBV18 and TRBJ1-2; no definite D call. The length of the CDR3 is 13 residues. Germline V CDR1 and CDR2: KGHSH, LQKENI. Trimming shortened V by 6 bases and J by 10 bases, and 18 bases separated the two germline ends. CDR3: CASSQTTSEYYTF. The DNA for the CDR3 is TGTGCCAGCTCCCAAACCACATCGGAGTACTACACCTTC.

This rearrangement joins TRBV29-1 to TRBJ2-5, with D perhaps TRBD1 (5 bases). The CDR3 has 12 residues. The V end was cut by 7 bases, the J end by 3 bases, with 12 bases between. CDR1 is SQVTM and CDR2 is ANQGSEA in the germline V gene. CDR3 DNA sequence: TGCAGCGGCTCGACAGTGGAAGAGACCCAGTACTTC. As protein: CSGSTVEETQYF.

This sequence joins TRBV5-4 and TRBJ2-7, with a weak D call TRBD2 (5 bases). V was cut by 5 bases and J by 2 bases, with 14 bases left in between. The CDR3 consists of 14 residues. CDR1 and CDR2 (germline): SGHNT, YYREEE (reference sequence). The CDR3 DNA sequence: TGTGCCAGCAGTCCGACTACTTCCCCCTACGAGCAGTACTTC. Residues: CASSPTTSPYEQYF.